The source of this TCR beta chain is a study of T cells in Graves' hyperthyroidism and ophthalmopathy. Notes on the study in general: Stable hyperthyroidism was told apart from ophthalmopathy by a model built on 13 V-J features.

Patients counted as stable if ophthalmopathy did not develop within 18 months. These patients, aged 18 to 65, had recently diagnosed hyperthyroidism lasting under 2 months. Diagnoses were made from clinical symptoms, serum measures (thyroxine and TRAb), thyroid ultrasound and orbital computed tomography. Remarks on this clonotype: Its target is not known.

It was RNA transcripts that yielded the amplified TCR beta CDR3 regions. A first-round RT-PCR of the TCR CDR3 used the HTBI primer set. TCRdb analysed the multiplex PCR reads with MiXCR anew, one entry per CDR3 protein. Of 500,000 to 550,000 distinct CDR3 sequences in the sample, more than 20% were seen once. The material sequenced was blood. This receptor was identified in a man younger than 30 with Graves' hyperthyroidism.

The CDR3 loop is CASSLWTGTGETQYF. The CDR3 DNA is TGTGCCAGCAGTTTATGGACAGGGACAGGGGAGACCCAGTACTTC. The V and J genes are TRBV12-3 or TRBV12-4 and TRBJ2-5, with 9 bases matching TRBD1. The junction had 6 bases not matched to a gene; V was cut back by 2 bases and J by 5 bases. This CDR3 is built from 15 residues.